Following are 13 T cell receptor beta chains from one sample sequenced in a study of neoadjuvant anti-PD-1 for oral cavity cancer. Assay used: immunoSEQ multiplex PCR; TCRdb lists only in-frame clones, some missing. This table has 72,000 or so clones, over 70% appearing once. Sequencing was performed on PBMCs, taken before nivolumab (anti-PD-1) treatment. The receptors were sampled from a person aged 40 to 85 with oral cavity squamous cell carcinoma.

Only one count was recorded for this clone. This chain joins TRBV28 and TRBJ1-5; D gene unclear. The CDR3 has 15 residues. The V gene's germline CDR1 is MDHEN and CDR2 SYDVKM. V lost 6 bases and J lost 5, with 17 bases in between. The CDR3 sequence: CASSNPGIRDQPQHF. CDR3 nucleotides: TGTGCCAGCAGCAACCCCGGGATTCGGGATCAGCCCCAGCATTTT.

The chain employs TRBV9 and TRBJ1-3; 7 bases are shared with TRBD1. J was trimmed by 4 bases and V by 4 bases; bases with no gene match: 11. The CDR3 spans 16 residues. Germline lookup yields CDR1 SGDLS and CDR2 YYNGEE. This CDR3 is CASSFRDSRQGNTIYF. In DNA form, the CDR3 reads TGTGCCAGCAGCTTCCGGGACAGCAGGCAAGGAAACACCATATATTTT. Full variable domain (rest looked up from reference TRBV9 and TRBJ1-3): DSGVTQTPKHLITATGQRVTLRCSPRSGDLSVYWYQQSLDQGLQFLIQYYNGEERAKGNILERFSAQQFPDLHSELNLSSLELGDSALYFCASSFRDSRQGNTIYFGEGSWLTVV.

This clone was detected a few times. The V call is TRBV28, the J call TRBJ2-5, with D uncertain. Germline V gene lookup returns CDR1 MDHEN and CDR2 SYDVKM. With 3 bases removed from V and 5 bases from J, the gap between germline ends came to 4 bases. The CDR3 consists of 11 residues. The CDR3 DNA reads TGTGCCAGCAGTTTGGGCGAGACCCAGTACTTC. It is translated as CASSLGETQYF.

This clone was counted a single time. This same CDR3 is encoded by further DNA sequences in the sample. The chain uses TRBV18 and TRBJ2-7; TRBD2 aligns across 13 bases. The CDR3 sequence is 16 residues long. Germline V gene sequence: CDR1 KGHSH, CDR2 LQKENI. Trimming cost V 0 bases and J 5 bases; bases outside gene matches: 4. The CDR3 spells CASSPPTGLAGNEQYF. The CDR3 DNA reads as TGTGCCAGCTCACCACCCACGGGACTAGCGGGAAACGAGCAGTACTTC. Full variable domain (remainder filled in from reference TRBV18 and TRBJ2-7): NAGVMQNPRHLVRRRGQEARLRCSPMKGHSHVYWYRQLPEEGLKFMVYLQKENIIDESGMPKERFSAEFPKEGPSILRIQQVVRGDSAAYFCASSPPTGLAGNEQYFGPGTRLTVT.

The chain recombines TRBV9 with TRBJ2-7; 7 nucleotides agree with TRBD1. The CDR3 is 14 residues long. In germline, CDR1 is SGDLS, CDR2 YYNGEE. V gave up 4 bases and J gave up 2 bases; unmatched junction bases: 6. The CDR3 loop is CASSNRDSPYEQYF. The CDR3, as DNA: TGTGCCAGCAGCAACCGGGACAGCCCCTACGAGCAGTACTTC.

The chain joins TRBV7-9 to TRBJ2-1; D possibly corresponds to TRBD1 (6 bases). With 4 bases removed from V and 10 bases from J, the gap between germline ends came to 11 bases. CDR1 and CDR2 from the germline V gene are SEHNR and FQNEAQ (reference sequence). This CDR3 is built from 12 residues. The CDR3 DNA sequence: TGTGCCAGCAGCTCACAGGGAAACGAGCAGTTCTTC. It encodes CASSSQGNEQFF.

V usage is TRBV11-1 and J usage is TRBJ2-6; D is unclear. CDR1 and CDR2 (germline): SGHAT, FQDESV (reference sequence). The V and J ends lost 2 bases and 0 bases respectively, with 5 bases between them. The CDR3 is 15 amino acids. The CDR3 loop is CASSLIASGANVLTF. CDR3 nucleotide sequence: TGTGCCAGCAGCTTAATAGCCTCTGGGGCCAACGTCCTGACTTTC.

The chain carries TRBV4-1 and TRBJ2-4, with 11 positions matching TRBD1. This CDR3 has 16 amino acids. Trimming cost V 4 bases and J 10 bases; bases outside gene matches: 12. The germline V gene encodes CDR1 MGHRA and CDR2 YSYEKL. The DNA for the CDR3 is TGCGCCAGCAGCCGCCTACCGGGACAGGGGGGTTTAATTCAGTACTTC. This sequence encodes CASSRLPGQGGLIQYF.

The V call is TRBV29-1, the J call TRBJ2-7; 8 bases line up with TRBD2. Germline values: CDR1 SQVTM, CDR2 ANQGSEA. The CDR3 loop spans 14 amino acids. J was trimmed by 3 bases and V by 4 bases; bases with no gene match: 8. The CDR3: CSVAGSGEGYEQYF. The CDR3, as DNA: TGCAGCGTTGCTGGTAGCGGGGAGGGCTACGAGCAGTACTTC.

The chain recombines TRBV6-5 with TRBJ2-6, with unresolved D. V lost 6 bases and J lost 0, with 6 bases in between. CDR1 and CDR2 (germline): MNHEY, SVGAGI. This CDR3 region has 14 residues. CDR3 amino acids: CASSFNSGANVLTF. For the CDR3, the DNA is TGTGCCAGCAGCTTTAACTCTGGGGCCAACGTCCTGACTTTC.

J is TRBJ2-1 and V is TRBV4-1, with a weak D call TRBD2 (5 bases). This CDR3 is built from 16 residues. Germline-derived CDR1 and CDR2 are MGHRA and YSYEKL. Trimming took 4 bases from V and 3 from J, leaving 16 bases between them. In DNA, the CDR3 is TGCGCCAGCAGCCCAAATCGAATACTAGACTACAATGAGCAGTTCTTC. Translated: CASSPNRILDYNEQFF.

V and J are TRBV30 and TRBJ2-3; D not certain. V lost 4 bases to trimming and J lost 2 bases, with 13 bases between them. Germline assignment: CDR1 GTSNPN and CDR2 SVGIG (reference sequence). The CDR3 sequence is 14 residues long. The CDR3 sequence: CAWTTGGYTDTQYF. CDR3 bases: TGTGCCTGGACCACGGGCGGATACACAGATACGCAGTATTTT.

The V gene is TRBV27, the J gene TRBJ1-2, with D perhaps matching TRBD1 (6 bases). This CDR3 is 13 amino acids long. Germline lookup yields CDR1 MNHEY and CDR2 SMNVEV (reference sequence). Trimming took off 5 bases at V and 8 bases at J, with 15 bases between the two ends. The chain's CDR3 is CASSPNREGGYTF. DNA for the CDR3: TGTGCCAGCAGTCCCAACAGGGAGGGGGGCTACACCTTC.